This record covers a single T cell receptor beta chain. As yet, its antigen is unknown. This entry comes from a study of memory CD4+ T cells and cytomegalovirus serostatus. Whole-study results and caveats: CD4+ memory repertoires contained about two fifths of the roughly 150 reported CMV TCRbeta sequences. A US-trained random forest predicted CMV serostatus with median AUC around 0.92.

Original analysis: Out-of-frame sequences were removed, leaving 2 million to 2.5 million distinct TCRbeta sequences. Data came from immunoSEQ multiplex PCR; TCRdb stores just in-frame clones and leaves some out. D and trimming come from the DNA, and the V and J calls and clone size come from that table. The sample holds over 65,000 clones, approximately 78% seen once. The CDR3 runs 14 residues. With V trimmed by 4 bases and J by 2 bases, 7 bases remained unmatched. Per germline, CDR1 GTSNPN and CDR2 SVGIG (reference sequence). The sort gate was single viable CD3+CD4+CD8-CD45RO+ cells for memory CD4+ T cells.

The chain recombines TRBV30 with TRBJ1-1; 7 bases align to TRBD1. The sequencing sample was made of memory CD4+ T cells from blood. The receptor comes from an adult in good health and CMV-seropositive. The CDR3 spells CAWTQGVLNTEAFF. The CDR3 DNA follows: TGTGCCTGGACCCAGGGGGTCCTTAACACTGAAGCTTTCTTT.